A single sample is the source of the 10 T cell receptor beta chains below, sequenced in a study of T cell responses to AZD1222 COVID-19 vaccine. The table came from immunoSEQ multiplex PCR; TCRdb's copy has only in-frame clones and leaves some out. Here the sample spans approximately 130,000 clones, roughly 93% being singletons. Source: peripheral blood, taken on day 0 of AZD1222 vaccination. The receptors derive from an adult in good health.

This clone was picked up one time. V gene TRBV4-1 combines with J gene TRBJ2-3; 13 positions agree with TRBD2. With 4 bases clipped from V and 3 bases from J, the junction kept 4 bases outside the gene matches. CDR1 and CDR2 (germline): MGHRA, YSYEKL. The CDR3 spans 16 residues. For the CDR3, the DNA is TGCGCCAGCAGCCGGACTAGCGGGGGACCGACAGATACGCAGTATTTT. Its translation: CASSRTSGGPTDTQYF.

J is TRBJ1-2 and V is TRBV7-9; 7 bases agree with TRBD1. Germline V gives CDR1 SEHNR, CDR2 FQNEAQ (reference sequence). This CDR3 is built from 14 residues. V was clipped by 1 base and J by 8 bases; unmatched bases: 7. The CDR3 DNA follows: TGTGCCAGCAGCTTAGAAAGAGGGGGCGCAGGCTACACCTTC. Translated, it gives CASSLERGGAGYTF. Full variable domain (rest looked up from reference TRBV7-9 and TRBJ1-2): DTGVSQNPRHKITKRGQNVTFRCDPISEHNRLYWYRQTLGQGPEFLTYFQNEAQLEKSRLLSDRFSAERPKGSFSTLEIQRTEQGDSAMYLCASSLERGGAGYTFGSGTRLTVV.

This chain connects TRBV18 to TRBJ1-1; D is unclear. This CDR3 has 16 residues. Between the trimmed V and J ends, which lost 7 bases and 0 bases, there was a span of 18 bases. Germline-derived CDR1 and CDR2 are KGHSH and LQKENI. The CDR3 loop is CASFTGQAIVNTEAFF. For the CDR3, the DNA is TGTGCCAGCTTCACCGGCCAGGCTATAGTGAACACTGAAGCTTTCTTT.

V gene TRBV19 combines with J gene TRBJ1-2; a weak D match, TRBD1 (5 bases). This CDR3 comprises 16 residues. Trimming pared 3 bases from V and 0 bases from J, leaving 14 bases between. Germline CDR1 is LNHDA and CDR2 is SQIVND (reference sequence). CDR3 amino acids: CASSIERTPTNYGYTF. CDR3 coding DNA: TGTGCCAGTAGTATCGAACGGACACCGACTAACTATGGCTACACCTTC.

The chain has TRBV7-8 and TRBJ1-3, with D possibly matching TRBD1 (5 bases). This CDR3 spans 14 amino acids. V was trimmed by 6 bases and J by 0 bases, leaving 9 bases between them. Germline V gives CDR1 SGHVS, CDR2 FQNEAQ. CDR3 protein: CASRPGSSGNTIYF. The CDR3 DNA is TGTGCCAGCAGACCAGGGAGCTCTGGAAACACCATATATTTT.

The chain links TRBV18 to TRBJ1-1; tentative D call: TRBD1 (6 bases). The CDR3 covers 16 residues. Germline lookup yields CDR1 KGHSH and CDR2 LQKENI. V lost 2 bases and J lost 3, with 16 bases in between. DNA of the CDR3: TGTGCCAGCTCACCAACAGGGATCTTAGGGGACACTGAAGCTTTCTTT. This codes for CASSPTGILGDTEAFF.

In this sample, this clone turned up a few times. The chain recombines TRBV6-5 with TRBJ1-2; 7 bases align to TRBD1. Germline V gene data show CDR1 as MNHEY and CDR2 as SVGAGI. Losses at the gene ends were 2 bases for V and 8 bases for J; bases not matched to a gene: 8. The CDR3 length is 14 residues. CDR3 in amino acids: CASSYPGTVGGYTF. CDR3 DNA sequence: TGTGCCAGCAGTTACCCCGGGACAGTTGGAGGCTACACCTTC.

The chain joins TRBV7-9 to TRBJ2-2; D is unresolved. V lost 5 bases to trimming and J lost 2 bases, with 9 bases between them. This CDR3 contains 14 residues. Per germline, CDR1 SEHNR and CDR2 FQNEAQ (reference sequence). The CDR3 coding sequence is TGTGCCAGCAGCCCCAGGCTAAACACCGGGGAGCTGTTTTTT. It translates to CASSPRLNTGELFF.

V and J are TRBV10-3 and TRBJ1-1; D perhaps matches TRBD1 (6 bases). Germline V CDR1 and CDR2: ENHRY, SYGVKD. The ends were cut back, 2 bases at V and 11 bases at J, with 15 bases in the middle. This CDR3 contains 13 residues. CDR3 region: CAISENNRDAAFF. The CDR3, as DNA: TGTGCCATCAGTGAGAACAACAGGGACGCGGCTTTCTTT.

The chain is built from TRBV7-8 and TRBJ1-6, with D unresolved. V gave up 2 bases and J gave up 9 bases, with 14 bases separating them. The germline gives CDR1 SGHVS, CDR2 FQNEAQ. CDR3 length: 15 residues. CDR3 in amino acids: CASSLTDDSGSPLHF. The CDR3, as DNA: TGTGCCAGCAGCTTAACAGACGATTCGGGTTCACCCCTCCACTTT.